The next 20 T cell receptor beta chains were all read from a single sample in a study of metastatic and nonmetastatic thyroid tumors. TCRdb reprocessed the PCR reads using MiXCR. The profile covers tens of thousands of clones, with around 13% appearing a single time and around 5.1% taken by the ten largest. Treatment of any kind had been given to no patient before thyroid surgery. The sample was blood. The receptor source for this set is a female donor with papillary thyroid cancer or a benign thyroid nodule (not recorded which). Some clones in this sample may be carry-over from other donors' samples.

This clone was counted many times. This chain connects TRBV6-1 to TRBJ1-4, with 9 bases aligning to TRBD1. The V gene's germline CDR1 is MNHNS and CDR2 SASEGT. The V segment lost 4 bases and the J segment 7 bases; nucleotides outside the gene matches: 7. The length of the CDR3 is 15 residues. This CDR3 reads CASSAPGQGIEKLFF. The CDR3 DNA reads TGTGCCAGCAGTGCGCCGGGACAGGGTATTGAAAAACTGTTTTTT.

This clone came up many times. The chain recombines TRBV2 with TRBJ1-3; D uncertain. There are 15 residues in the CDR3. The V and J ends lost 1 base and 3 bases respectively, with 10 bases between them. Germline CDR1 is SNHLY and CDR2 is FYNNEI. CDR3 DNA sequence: TGTGCCAGCAGTGAAGGGGCCAGAAATGGAAACACCATATATTTT. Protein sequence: CASSEGARNGNTIYF.

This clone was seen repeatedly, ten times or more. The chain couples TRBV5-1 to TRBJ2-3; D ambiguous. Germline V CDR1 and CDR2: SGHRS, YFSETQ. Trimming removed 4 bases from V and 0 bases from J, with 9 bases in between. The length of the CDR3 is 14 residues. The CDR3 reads CASSPRTSTDTQYF. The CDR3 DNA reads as TGCGCCAGCAGCCCACGGACCAGCACAGATACGCAGTATTTT.

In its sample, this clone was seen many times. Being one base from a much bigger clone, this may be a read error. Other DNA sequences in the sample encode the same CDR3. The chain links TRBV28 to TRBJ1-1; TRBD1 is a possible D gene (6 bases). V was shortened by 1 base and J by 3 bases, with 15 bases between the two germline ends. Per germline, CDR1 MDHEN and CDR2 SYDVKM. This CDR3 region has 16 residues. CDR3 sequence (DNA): TGTGCCAGCAGTTTATCTGCAGGGGACTCCCACACTGAAGCTTTCTTT. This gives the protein CASSLSAGDSHTEAFF.

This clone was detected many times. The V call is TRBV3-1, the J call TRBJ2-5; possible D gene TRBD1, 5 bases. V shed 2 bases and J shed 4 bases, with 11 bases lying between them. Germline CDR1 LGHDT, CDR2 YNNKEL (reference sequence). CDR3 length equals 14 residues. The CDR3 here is CASSQIQGRETQYF. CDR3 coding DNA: TGTGCCAGCAGCCAAATTCAGGGAAGAGAGACCCAGTACTTC.

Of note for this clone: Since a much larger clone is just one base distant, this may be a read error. CDR3 sequence (DNA): TGTGCCAGCAGATTGACTAGCGGGAGGGCCCGAGAGATCCAGTACTTC. It encodes CASRLTSGRAREIQYF. The chain has TRBV6-1 and TRBJ2-5, with 14 bases that match TRBD2. The CDR3 is 16 residues long. CDR1 and CDR2 from the germline V gene are MNHNS and SASEGT.

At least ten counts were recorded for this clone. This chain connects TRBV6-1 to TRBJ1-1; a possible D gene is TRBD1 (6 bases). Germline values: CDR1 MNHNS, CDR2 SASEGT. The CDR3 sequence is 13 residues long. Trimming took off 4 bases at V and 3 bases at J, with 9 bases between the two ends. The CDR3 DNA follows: TGTGCCAGCAGTGTACAGGGCCACACTGAAGCTTTCTTT. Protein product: CASSVQGHTEAFF.

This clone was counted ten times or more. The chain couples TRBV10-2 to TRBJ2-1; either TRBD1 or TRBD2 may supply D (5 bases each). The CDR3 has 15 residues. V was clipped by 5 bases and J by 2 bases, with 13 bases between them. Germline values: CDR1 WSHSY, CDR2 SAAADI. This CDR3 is CASSRSRGTYNEQFF. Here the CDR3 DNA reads TGCGCCAGCAGTCGGTCCCGGGGCACCTACAATGAGCAGTTCTTC.

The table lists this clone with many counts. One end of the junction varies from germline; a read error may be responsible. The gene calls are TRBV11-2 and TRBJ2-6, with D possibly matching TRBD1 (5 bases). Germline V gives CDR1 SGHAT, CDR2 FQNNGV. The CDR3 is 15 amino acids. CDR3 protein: CASSGQGAGANALTF. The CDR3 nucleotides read TGTGCCAGCAGCGGGCAGGGCGCTGGGGCCAACGCCCTGACTTTC.

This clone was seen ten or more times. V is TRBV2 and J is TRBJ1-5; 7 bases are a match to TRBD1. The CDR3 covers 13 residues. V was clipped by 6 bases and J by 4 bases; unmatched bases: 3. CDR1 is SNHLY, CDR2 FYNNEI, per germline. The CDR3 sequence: CASSGQANQPQHF. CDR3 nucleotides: TGTGCCAGCAGCGGACAGGCTAATCAGCCCCAGCATTTT.

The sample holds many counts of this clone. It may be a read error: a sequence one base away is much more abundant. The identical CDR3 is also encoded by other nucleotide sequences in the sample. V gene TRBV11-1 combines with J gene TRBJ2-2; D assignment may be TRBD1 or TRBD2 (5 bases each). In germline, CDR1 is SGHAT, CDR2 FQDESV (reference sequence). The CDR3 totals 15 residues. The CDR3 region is CASSLGGSYTGELFF. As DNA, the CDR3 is TGTGCCAGCAGCTTAGGGGGCTCCTACACCGGGGAGCTGTTTTTC.

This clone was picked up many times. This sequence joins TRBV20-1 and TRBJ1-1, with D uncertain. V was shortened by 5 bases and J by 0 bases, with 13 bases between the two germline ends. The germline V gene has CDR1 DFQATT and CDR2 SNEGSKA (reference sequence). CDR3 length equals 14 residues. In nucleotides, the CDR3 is TGCAGTGCTCTCAAGACGCCCTTGAACACTGAAGCTTTCTTT. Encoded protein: CSALKTPLNTEAFF.

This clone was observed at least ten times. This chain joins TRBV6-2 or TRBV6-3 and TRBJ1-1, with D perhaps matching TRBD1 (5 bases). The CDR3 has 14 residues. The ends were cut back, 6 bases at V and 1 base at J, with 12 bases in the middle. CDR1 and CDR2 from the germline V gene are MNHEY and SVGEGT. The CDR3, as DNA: TGTGCCAGCAGCGTCGAGGGGCCGAACACTGAAGCTTTCTTT. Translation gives CASSVEGPNTEAFF.

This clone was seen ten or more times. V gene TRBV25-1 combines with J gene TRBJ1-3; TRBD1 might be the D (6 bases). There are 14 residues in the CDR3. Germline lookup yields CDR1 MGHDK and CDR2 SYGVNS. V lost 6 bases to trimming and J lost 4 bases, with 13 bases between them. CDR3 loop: CASRSTGMGNTIYF. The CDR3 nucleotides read TGTGCCAGCAGATCAACAGGGATGGGAAACACCATATATTTT.

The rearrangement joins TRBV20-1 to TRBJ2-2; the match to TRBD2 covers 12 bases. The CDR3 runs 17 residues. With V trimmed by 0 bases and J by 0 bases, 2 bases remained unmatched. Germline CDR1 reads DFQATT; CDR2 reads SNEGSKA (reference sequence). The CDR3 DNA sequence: TGCAGTGCTAGAGATGGGACTAGCGGGCCGAACACCGGGGAGCTGTTTTTT. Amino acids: CSARDGTSGPNTGELFF.

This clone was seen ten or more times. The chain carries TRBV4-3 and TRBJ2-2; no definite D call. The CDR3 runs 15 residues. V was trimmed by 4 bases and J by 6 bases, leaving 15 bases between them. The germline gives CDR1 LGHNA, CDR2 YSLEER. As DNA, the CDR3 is TGCGCCAGCAGCCCAGAGTGGCTGGCGGCCGGGGAGCTGTTTTTT. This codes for CASSPEWLAAGELFF.

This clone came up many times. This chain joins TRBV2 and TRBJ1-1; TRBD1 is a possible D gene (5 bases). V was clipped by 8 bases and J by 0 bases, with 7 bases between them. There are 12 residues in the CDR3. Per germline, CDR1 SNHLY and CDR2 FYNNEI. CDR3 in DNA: TGTGCCAGCGGGGGGGTGAACACTGAAGCTTTCTTT. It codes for CASGGVNTEAFF. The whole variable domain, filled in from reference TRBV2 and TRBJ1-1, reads EPEVTQTPSHQVTQMGQEVILRCVPISNHLYFYWYRQILGQKVEFLVSFYNNEISEKSEIFDDQFSVERPDGSNFTLKIRSTKLEDSAMYFCASGGVNTEAFFGQGTRLTVV.

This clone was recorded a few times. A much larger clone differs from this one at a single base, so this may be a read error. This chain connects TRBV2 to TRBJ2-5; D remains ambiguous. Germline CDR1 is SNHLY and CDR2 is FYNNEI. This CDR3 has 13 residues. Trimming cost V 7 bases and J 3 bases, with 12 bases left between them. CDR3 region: CASTLALEETQYF. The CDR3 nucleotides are TGTGCCAGCACCCTGGCCTTGGAAGAGACCCAGTACTTC.

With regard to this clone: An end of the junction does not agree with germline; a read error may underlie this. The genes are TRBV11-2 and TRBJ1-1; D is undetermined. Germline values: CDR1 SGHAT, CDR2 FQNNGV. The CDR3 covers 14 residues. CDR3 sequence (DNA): TGTGCCAGCAGGTTAGGGCACCGGTGGCCTGAAGCTTTCTTT. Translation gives CASRLGHRWPEAFF. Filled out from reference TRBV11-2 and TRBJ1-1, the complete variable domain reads EAGVAQSPRYKIIEKRQSVAFWCNPISGHATLYWYQQILGQGPKLLIQFQNNGVVDDSQLPKDRFSAERLKGVDSTLKIQPAKLEDSAVYLCASRLGHRWPEAFFGQGTRLTVV.

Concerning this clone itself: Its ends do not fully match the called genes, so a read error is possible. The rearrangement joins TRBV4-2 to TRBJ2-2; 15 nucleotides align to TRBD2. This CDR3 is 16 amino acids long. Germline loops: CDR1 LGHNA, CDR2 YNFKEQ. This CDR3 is CASIPGLAGGIGELFF. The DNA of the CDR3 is TGTGCGAGCATCCCAGGACTAGCGGGAGGGATCGGGGAGCTGTTTTTT.